These 3 T cell receptor beta chains share one sample of origin, sequenced in a study of regulatory T cells in long-lasting Graves disease. The sample's time point: persistent/refractory GD, antithyroid drugs over 5 years with positive TRAb. RNA isolated from PBMCs was used to make the TCR library. Construction of the TCR beta libraries employed iRepertoire HTBI primers in conjunction with Arm-PCR of CDR3 regions. TCRdb reprocessed the multiplex PCR reads with MiXCR, giving one entry per CDR3 protein. Altogether more than 300,000 distinct CDR3 sequences are present, roughly a fifth being singletons, with the ten largest covering less than 35%. The material was peripheral blood mononuclear cells (PBMCs), obtained when the disease was refractory, from a patient treated with antithyroid drugs. The receptors shown here come from a female donor with Graves disease.

This clonotype has a handful of counts. The chain is built from TRBV5-1 and TRBJ2-1, with D possibly matching TRBD1 (6 bases). Germline V gives CDR1 SGHRS, CDR2 YFSETQ. Trimming removed 5 bases from V and 2 bases from J, with 8 bases in between. This CDR3 is built from 13 residues. CDR3 loop: CASRQGTYNEQFF. In DNA, the CDR3 is TGCGCCAGCAGACAGGGAACCTACAATGAGCAGTTCTTC.

This chain joins TRBV6-5 and TRBJ1-3, with D perhaps matching TRBD1 (6 bases). The germline V gene has CDR1 MNHEY and CDR2 SVGAGI. V lost 2 bases and J 0 bases, leaving 23 bases between the germline ends. This CDR3 is built from 20 residues. The CDR3 region is CASSYNRGGAARLSGNTIYF. The CDR3 DNA follows: TGTGCCAGCAGTTACAATCGCGGGGGCGCCGCGCGACTCTCTGGAAACACCATATATTTT.

This clonotype was recorded at least ten times. The V gene is TRBV12-3 or TRBV12-4, the J gene TRBJ1-1; D remains ambiguous. With 10 bases removed from V and 3 bases from J, the gap between germline ends came to 9 bases. This CDR3 is 11 amino acids long. CDR3 DNA sequence: TGTGCCACCGGGTCATACACTGAAGCTTTCTTT. This gives the protein CATGSYTEAFF.